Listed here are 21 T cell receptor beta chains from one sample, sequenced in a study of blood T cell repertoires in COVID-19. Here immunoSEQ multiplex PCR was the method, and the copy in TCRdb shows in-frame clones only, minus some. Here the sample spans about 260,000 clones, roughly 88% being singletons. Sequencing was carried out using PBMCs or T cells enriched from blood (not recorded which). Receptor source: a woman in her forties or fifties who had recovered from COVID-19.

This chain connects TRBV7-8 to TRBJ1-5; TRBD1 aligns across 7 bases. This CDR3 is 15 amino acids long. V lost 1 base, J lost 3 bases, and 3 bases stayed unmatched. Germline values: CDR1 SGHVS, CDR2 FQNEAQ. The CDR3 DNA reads TGTGCCAGCAGCTTAGTACAGGGGATCAATCAGCCCCAGCATTTT. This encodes CASSLVQGINQPQHF.

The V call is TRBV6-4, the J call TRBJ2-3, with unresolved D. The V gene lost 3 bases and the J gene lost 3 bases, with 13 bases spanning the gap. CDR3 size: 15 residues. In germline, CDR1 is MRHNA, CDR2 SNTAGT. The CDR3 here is CASSERPGRTDTQYF. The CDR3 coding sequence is TGTGCCAGCAGTGAACGACCCGGCAGGACAGATACGCAGTATTTT.

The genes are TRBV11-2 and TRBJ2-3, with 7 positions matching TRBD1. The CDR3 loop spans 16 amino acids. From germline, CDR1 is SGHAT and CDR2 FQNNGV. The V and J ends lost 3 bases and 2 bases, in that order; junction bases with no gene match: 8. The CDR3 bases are TGTGCCAGCAGCTTCGATCGCAGGGGGTACACAGATACGCAGTATTTT. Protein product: CASSFDRRGYTDTQYF.

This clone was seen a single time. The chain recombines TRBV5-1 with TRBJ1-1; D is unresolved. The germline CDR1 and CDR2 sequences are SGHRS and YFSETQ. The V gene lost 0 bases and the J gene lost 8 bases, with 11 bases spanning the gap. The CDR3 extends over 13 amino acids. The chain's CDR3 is CASSLAVRTEAFF. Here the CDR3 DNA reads TGCGCCAGCAGCTTGGCCGTCAGAACAGAAGCTTTCTTT.

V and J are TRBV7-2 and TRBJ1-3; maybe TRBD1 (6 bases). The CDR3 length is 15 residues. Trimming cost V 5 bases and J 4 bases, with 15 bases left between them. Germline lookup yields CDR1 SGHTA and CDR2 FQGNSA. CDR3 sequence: CASSPRQVSGNTIYF. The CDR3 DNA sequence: TGTGCCAGCAGCCCTCGACAGGTGTCGGGAAACACCATATATTTT.

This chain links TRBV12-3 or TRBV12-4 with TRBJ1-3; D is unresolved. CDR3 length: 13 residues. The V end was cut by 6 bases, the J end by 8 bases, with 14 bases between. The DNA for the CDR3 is TGTGCCAGCAGCCACACAGAAACCGACACCATATATTTT. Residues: CASSHTETDTIYF.

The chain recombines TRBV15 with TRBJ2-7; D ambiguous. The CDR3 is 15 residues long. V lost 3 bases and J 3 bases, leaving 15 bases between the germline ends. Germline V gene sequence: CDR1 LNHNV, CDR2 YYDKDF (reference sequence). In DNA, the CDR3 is TGTGCCACCAGCAGCCTAGGAACACCGGTCTACGAGCAGTACTTC. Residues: CATSSLGTPVYEQYF.

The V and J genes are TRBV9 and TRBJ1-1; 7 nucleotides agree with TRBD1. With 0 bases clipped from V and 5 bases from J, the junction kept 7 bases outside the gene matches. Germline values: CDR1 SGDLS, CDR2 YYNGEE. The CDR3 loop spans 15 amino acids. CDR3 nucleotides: TGTGCCAGCAGCGTAGGTCAGACAGGGATAACTGAAGCTTTCTTT. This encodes CASSVGQTGITEAFF.

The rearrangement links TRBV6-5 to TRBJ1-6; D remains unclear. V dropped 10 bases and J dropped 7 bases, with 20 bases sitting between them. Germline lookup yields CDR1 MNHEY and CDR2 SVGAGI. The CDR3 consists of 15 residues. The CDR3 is CATQLDEVRNSPLHF. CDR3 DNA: TGTGCCACCCAGCTAGATGAAGTGCGGAATTCACCCCTCCACTTT.

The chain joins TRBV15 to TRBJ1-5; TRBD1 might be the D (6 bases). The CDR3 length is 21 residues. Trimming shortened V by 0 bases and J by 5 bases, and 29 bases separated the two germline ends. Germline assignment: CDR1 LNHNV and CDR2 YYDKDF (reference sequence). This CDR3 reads CATSRDSLTIRRGGADQPQHF. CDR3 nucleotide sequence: TGTGCCACCAGCAGAGATAGCTTGACGATTCGACGGGGGGGCGCCGATCAGCCCCAGCATTTT.

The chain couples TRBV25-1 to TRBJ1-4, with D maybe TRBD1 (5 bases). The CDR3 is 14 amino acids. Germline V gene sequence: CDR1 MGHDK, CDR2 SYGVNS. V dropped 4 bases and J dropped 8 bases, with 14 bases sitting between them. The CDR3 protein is CASSARDGGEKLFF. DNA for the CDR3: TGTGCCAGCAGTGCTCGGGATGGGGGGGAAAAACTGTTTTTT.

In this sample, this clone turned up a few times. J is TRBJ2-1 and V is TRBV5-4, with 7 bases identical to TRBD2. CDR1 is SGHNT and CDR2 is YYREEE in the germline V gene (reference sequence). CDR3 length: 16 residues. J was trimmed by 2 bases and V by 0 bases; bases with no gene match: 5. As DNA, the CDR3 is TGTGCCAGCAGCTTGGGTCGTGGGAGGGCCTACAATGAGCAGTTCTTC. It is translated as CASSLGRGRAYNEQFF.

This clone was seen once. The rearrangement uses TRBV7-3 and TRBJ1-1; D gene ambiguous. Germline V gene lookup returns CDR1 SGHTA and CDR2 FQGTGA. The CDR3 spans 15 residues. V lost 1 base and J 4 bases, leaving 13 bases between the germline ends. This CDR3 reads CASSLSTGTITEAFF. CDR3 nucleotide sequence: TGTGCCAGCAGCTTAAGCACGGGTACCATCACTGAAGCTTTCTTT.

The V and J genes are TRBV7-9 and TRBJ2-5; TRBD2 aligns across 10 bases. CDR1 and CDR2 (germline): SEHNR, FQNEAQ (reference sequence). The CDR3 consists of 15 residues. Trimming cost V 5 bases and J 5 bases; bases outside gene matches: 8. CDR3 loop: CASSPLAGGLETQYF. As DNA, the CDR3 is TGTGCCAGCAGCCCCTTAGCGGGGGGCCTGGAGACCCAGTACTTC.

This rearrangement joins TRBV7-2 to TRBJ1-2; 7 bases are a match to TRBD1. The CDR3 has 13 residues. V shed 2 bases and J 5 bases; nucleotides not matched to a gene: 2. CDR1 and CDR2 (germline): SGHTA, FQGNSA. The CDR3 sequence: CASSLKGAYGYTF. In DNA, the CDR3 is TGTGCCAGCAGCTTAAAGGGGGCGTATGGCTACACCTTC.

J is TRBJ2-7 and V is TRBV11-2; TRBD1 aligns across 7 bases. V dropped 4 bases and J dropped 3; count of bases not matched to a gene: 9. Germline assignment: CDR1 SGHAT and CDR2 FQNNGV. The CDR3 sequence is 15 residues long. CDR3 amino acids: CASSYLRDSLYEQYF. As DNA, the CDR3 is TGTGCCAGCAGCTACCTCCGGGACAGTCTCTACGAGCAGTACTTC.

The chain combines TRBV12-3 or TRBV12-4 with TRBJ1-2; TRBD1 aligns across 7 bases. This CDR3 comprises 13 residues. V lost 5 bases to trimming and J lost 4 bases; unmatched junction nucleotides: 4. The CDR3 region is CASSTGQFYGYTF. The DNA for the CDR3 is TGTGCCAGCAGTACGGGACAGTTCTATGGCTACACCTTC.

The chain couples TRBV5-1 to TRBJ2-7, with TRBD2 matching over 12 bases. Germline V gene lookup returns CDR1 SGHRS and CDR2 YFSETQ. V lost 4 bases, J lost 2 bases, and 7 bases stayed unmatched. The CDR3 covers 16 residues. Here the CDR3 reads CASSRLGLAGPYEQYF. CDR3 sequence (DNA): TGCGCCAGCAGCCGCTTAGGACTAGCGGGACCCTACGAGCAGTACTTC.

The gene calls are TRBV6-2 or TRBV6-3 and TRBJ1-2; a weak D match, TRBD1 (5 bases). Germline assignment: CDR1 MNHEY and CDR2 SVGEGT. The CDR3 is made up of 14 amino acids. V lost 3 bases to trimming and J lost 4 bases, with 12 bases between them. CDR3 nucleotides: TGTGCCAGCAGTTATACGCAGGGAGGCTATGGCTACACCTTC. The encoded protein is CASSYTQGGYGYTF.

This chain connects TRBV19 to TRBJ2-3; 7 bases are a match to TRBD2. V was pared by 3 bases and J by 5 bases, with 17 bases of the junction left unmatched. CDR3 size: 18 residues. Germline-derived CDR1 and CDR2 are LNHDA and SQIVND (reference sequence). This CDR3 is CASSMSGSSGAAKDTQYF. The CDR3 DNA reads TGTGCCAGTAGTATGTCGGGGAGCAGCGGGGCGGCTAAAGATACGCAGTATTTT.

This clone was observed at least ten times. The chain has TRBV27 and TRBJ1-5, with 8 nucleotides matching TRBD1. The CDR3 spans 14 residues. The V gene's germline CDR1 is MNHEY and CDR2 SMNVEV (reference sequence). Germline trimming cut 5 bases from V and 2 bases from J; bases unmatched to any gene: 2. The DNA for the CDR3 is TGTGCCAGCAGTGACAGGGGTGGCAATCAGCCCCAGCATTTT. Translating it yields CASSDRGGNQPQHF.